The 10 T cell receptor beta chains below all came from one sample that was sequenced in a study of Graves' ophthalmopathy and Graves' hyperthyroidism (dated by TCRdb to 2016 to 2019). The instrument was an Illumina HiSeq 2000. TCR beta CDR3 regions were amplified from RNA transcripts for repertoire sequencing. The first round of RT-PCR was done with HTBI primers and the Qiagen OneStep RT-PCR kit, and was followed by a second round of multiplex PCR, then size selection and purification. TCRdb itself trimmed the public reads at Q25 with fastp, ran MiXCR and retained productive beta chains. Each CDR3 protein appears once, grouped with its most common genes and DNA. The sample includes about 620,000 distinct CDR3 sequences, with over 20% observed a single time. The top ten constitute around 6.9% of the sample. What was sequenced was peripheral blood. These receptors all stem from a woman between 18 and 29 years old with stable Graves' hyperthyroidism. Some clones in this sample may be carry-over from other donors' samples. Donor details come from another sample of the same person, matched by shared clones.

This clonotype was picked up a small number of times. V and J are TRBV7-2 and TRBJ1-6; D is undetermined. CDR1 and CDR2 from the germline V gene are SGHTA and FQGNSA. This CDR3 is built from 15 residues. With 1 base removed from V and 7 bases from J, the gap between germline ends came to 11 bases. The CDR3 DNA reads as TGTGCCAGCAGCTTAGGGGTGTCGGAAAATTCACCCCTCCACTTT. Amino acid sequence: CASSLGVSENSPLHF.

This clonotype was observed many times. The rearrangement joins TRBV28 to TRBJ1-5, with D tentatively TRBD1 (6 bases). The CDR3 is 15 amino acids. V dropped 4 bases and J dropped 0 bases, with 10 bases sitting between them. Looked up from germline, CDR1 is MDHEN and CDR2 is SYDVKM. The DNA of the CDR3 is TGTGCCAGCAGTTCGGACAGAAATAGCAATCAGCCCCAGCATTTT. This sequence encodes CASSSDRNSNQPQHF.

This clonotype occurred many times. The chain has TRBV6-1 and TRBJ1-6, with D perhaps matching TRBD1 (5 bases). From germline, CDR1 is MNHNS and CDR2 SASEGT. Trimming stripped 6 bases from V and 7 bases from J, with 16 bases between. CDR3 length: 15 amino acids. The CDR3 nucleotides read TGTGCCAGCAGCCGCACGGGGGGGAACAATTCACCCCTCCACTTT. Its translation: CASSRTGGNNSPLHF.

The rearrangement uses TRBV12-3 or TRBV12-4 and TRBJ1-2; D is ambiguous. Trimming took 1 base from V and 5 from J, leaving 11 bases between them. This CDR3 spans 14 amino acids. As DNA, the CDR3 is TGTGCCAGCAGTTTAGGTTCGATAGGGTATGGCTACACCTTC. Translated: CASSLGSIGYGYTF.

The V and J genes are TRBV6-1 and TRBJ1-1; 7 positions agree with TRBD1. The germline gives CDR1 MNHNS, CDR2 SASEGT. Trimming took 6 bases from V and 3 from J; bases not matched to a gene: 13. The CDR3 runs to 16 residues. The CDR3 sequence is CASRRPGQRLDTEAFF. For the CDR3, the DNA is TGTGCCAGCAGACGTCCGGGACAGAGGTTGGACACTGAAGCTTTCTTT.

Points on this clonotype: A much larger clone sits a single nucleotide away, making a read error possible. This chain uses TRBV6-1 with TRBJ2-5; no firm D call. This CDR3 is 13 amino acids long. Germline V gene data show CDR1 as MNHNS and CDR2 as SASEGT. CDR3 sequence: CASCRRSQETKYF. DNA of the CDR3: TGTGCCAGCTGCAGACGGTCCCAAGAGACCAAGTACTTC.

This clonotype came up many times. The V and J genes are TRBV6-1 and TRBJ2-7; the match to TRBD1 covers 7 bases. V lost 6 bases, J lost 2 bases, and 10 bases stayed unmatched. The CDR3 loop spans 15 amino acids. CDR1 and CDR2 from the germline V gene are MNHNS and SASEGT. The CDR3 reads CASSRTQGEAYEQYF. DNA of the CDR3: TGTGCCAGCAGCCGAACCCAGGGGGAAGCCTACGAGCAGTACTTC.

At least ten counts were recorded for this clonotype. The rearrangement links TRBV20-1 to TRBJ1-2; 10 bases match TRBD1. The CDR3 extends over 13 amino acids. J gave up 8 bases and V 0 bases, and 3 bases lay outside the gene matches. Germline lookup yields CDR1 DFQATT and CDR2 SNEGSKA (reference sequence). CDR3 nucleotides: TGCAGTGCTAGAGAGACAGGGGGCGGGGGCTACACCTTC. Protein sequence: CSARETGGGGYTF.

J is TRBJ1-3 and V is TRBV20-1, with no clear D. This CDR3 has 14 residues. Trimming took off 6 bases at V and 0 bases at J, with 12 bases between the two ends. The germline gives CDR1 DFQATT, CDR2 SNEGSKA (reference sequence). The CDR3 sequence: CSAADPNSGNTIYF. DNA for the CDR3: TGCAGTGCCGCGGACCCAAACTCTGGAAACACCATATATTTT.

The chain uses TRBV6-2 or TRBV6-3 and TRBJ1-1, with D uncertain. In germline, CDR1 is MNHEY, CDR2 SVGEGT. The V end lost 2 bases, the J end lost 0 bases, and 7 bases lay between the germline ends. The CDR3 covers 14 residues. This CDR3 is CASSYDNMNTEAFF. CDR3 DNA sequence: TGTGCCAGCAGTTACGACAACATGAACACTGAAGCTTTCTTT.